The source of this T cell receptor (beta chain) is a study of blood T cell repertoires in COVID-19. In the study overall: Some COVID-19 samples were acute and others convalescent; all came from the United States, Italy and Spain.

Germline CDR1 is GTSNPN and CDR2 is SVGIG (reference sequence). The CDR3 loop spans 13 amino acids. With V trimmed by 5 bases and J by 2 bases, 6 bases remained unmatched. Participant-reported clinical history was the basis for cohort assignment. Either two negative PCRs, clearance, or symptom resolution qualified Cohort 3 donors as recovered. Here immunoSEQ multiplex PCR was the method, and the copy in TCRdb shows in-frame clones only, minus some. The table shows around 400,000 clones, with roughly four fifths occurring only once. Sequenced input: PBMCs or T cells enriched from blood (not recorded which). The receptor was derived from a woman in her 50s who had recovered from COVID-19. The chain is built from TRBV30 and TRBJ2-7; 7 bases line up with TRBD2. The CDR3 DNA sequence: TGTGCCTGGGGTACGGGACTAACCTACGAGCAGTACTTC. This gives the protein CAWGTGLTYEQYF.